This T cell receptor (beta chain) was recorded in a study of cytomegalovirus exposure and HLA in healthy donors. Study-level findings and limits: In a later analysis, TCR beta V- and J-gene trimming showed a link to a missense DCLRE1C variant.

PCR was performed using 60 Vbeta and 13 Jbeta primers. Assay used: immunoSEQ multiplex PCR; TCRdb lists only in-frame clones, some missing. Recorded for this sample: around 160,000 clones. In the case of this clone: Its antigen is currently unknown. This same CDR3 is encoded by further DNA sequences in the sample.

Germline V gene lookup returns CDR1 GTSNPN and CDR2 SVGIG (reference sequence). The CDR3 covers 12 residues. The ends lost 8 bases at V and 7 bases at J; junction bases unmatched: 5. The rearrangement links TRBV30 to TRBJ1-6; 7 bases match TRBD1. Sequenced: PBMCs. The sequence was collected from a woman between 45 and 65 years old in good health and CMV-seronegative. The CDR3 sequence is CARTTGNSPLHF. DNA of the CDR3: TGTGCCCGTACGACAGGGAATTCACCCCTCCACTTT. Full variable domain (missing parts from reference TRBV30 and TRBJ1-6): SQTIHQWPATLVQPVGSPLSLECTVEGTSNPNLYWYRQAAGRGLQLLFYSVGIGQISSEVPQNLSASRPQDRQFILSSKKLLLSDSGFYLCARTTGNSPLHFGNGTRLTVT.